This T cell receptor (beta chain) was captured by sequencing in a study of human T cells and chemical hapten exposure. Described time point: patch test 2, 6 weeks after DPC sensitization. The treatment here: therapeutic diphenylcyclopropenone sensitization with weekly scalp DPC. MiXCR was run by TCRdb on the RACE reads, yielding one entry per CDR3 protein. This table holds a few hundred thousand distinct CDR3 sequences, about 6.9% found once. This clonotype has a count of ten or more. The sample here was whole blood, taken in connection with sensitization to the hapten diphenylcyclopropenone (DPC). The TCR comes from a woman between 18 and 30 years old with alopecia areata. Some clones in this sample may be carry-over from other donors' samples.

CDR3 protein: CASSQEGRINEKLFF. The CDR3 nucleotides read TGCGCCAGCAGCCAAGAAGGACGGATAAATGAAAAACTGTTTTTT. V is TRBV4-3 and J is TRBJ1-4; no reliable D call. V lost 0 bases, J lost 5 bases, and 10 bases lay in between. The germline CDR1 and CDR2 sequences are LGHNA and YSLEER. The CDR3 is 15 residues long.